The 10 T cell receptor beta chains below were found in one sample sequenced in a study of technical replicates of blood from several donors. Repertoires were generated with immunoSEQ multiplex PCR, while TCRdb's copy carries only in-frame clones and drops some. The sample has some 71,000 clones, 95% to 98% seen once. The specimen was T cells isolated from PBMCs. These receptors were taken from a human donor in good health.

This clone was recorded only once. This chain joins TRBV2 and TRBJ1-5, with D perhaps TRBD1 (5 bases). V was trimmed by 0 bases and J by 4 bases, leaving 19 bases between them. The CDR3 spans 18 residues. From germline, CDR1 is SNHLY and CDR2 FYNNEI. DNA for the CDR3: TGTGCCAGCAGTGAAGCCACCGGGTTAGACAGACTTAATCAGCCCCAGCATTTT. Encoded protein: CASSEATGLDRLNQPQHF.

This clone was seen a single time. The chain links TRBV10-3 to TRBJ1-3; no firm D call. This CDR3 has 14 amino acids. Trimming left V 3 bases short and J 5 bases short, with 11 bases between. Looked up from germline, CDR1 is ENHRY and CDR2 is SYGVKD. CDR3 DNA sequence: TGTGCCATCAGTGAAGACATTGAAAGAAACACCATATATTTT. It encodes CAISEDIERNTIYF.

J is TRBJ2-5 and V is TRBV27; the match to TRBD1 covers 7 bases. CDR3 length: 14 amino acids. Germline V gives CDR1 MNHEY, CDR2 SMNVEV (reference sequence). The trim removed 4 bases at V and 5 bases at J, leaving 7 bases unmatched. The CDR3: CASSSTGRGETQYF. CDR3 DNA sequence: TGTGCCAGCAGTTCGACAGGGAGAGGCGAGACCCAGTACTTC.

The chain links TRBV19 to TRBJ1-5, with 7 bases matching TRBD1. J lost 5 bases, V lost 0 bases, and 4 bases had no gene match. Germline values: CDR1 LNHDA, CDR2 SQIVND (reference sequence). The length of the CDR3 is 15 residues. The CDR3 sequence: CASSIERQGHQPQHF. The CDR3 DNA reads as TGTGCCAGTAGTATAGAAAGACAGGGCCATCAGCCCCAGCATTTT. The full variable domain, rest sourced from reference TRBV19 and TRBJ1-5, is DGGITQSPKYLFRKEGQNVTLSCEQNLNHDAMYWYRQDPGQGLRLIYYSQIVNDFQKGDIAEGYSVSREKKESFPLTVTSAQKNPTAFYLCASSIERQGHQPQHFGDGTRLSIL.

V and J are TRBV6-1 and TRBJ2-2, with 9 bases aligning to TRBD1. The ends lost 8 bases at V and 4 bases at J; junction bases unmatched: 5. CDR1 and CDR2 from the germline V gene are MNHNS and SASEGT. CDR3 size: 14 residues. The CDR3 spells CASHGTGLTGELFF. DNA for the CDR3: TGTGCCAGCCACGGGACAGGGCTCACCGGGGAGCTGTTTTTT.

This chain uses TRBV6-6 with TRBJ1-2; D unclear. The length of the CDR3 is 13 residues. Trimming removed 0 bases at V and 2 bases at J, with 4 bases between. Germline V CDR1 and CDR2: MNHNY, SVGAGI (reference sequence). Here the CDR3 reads CASSYSTNYGYTF. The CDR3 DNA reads TGTGCCAGCAGTTACTCGACAAACTATGGCTACACCTTC.

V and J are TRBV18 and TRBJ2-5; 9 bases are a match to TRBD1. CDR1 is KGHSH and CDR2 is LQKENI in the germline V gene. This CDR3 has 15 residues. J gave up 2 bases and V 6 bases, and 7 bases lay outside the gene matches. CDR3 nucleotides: TGTGCCAGCTCCTTGGACAGGGGACCACAAGAGACCCAGTACTTC. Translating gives CASSLDRGPQETQYF.

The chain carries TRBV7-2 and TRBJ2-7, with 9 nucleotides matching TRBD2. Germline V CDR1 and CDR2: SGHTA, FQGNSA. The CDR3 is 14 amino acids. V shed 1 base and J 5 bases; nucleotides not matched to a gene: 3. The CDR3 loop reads CASSLGVAGDEQYF. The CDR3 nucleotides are TGTGCCAGCAGCTTAGGGGTAGCGGGAGACGAGCAGTACTTC.

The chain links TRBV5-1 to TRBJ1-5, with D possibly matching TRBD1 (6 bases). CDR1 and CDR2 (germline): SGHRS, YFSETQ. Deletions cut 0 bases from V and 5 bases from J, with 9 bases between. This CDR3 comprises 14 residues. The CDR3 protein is CASSLEQGDQPQHF. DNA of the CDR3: TGCGCCAGCAGCTTGGAACAGGGAGATCAGCCCCAGCATTTT.

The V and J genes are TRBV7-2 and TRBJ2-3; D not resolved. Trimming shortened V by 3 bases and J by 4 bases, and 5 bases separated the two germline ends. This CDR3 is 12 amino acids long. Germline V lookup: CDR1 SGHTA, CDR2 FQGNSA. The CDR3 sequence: CASSFGSDTQYF. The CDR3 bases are TGTGCCAGCAGCTTCGGGTCAGATACGCAGTATTTT.